This is a list of T cell receptor beta chains from one sample in a study of cytomegalovirus exposure and HLA in healthy donors. Method: immunoSEQ multiplex PCR; TCRdb's copy keeps in-frame clones and lacks some. There are 100,000 to 150,000 clones in the sample; roughly four fifths occur only once, and approximately 1.7% lies in the top ten. Sequencing was done on a sample of PBMCs. All receptors derive from a woman in her forties or fifties in good health and CMV-seronegative. The CDR3 runs from the conserved cysteine through the conserved F or W. A D gene is named only where the DNA matches it firmly. Part of the rows lack a size; the others show once, few, many or a class for expanded clones.

length,V,D,size,J,DNA,CDR3
14,TRBV28,NA,NA,TRBJ2-2,TGTGCCAGCAGTTTATTGGGGGCTAGCGGGGAGCTGTTTTTT,CASSLLGASGELFF
16,TRBV4-3,TRBD2,NA,TRBJ2-7,TGCGCCAGCAGCCAAGATAGGGCTAGCGGATCCTACGAGCAGTACTTC,CASSQDRASGSYEQYF
13,TRBV7-2,NA,NA,TRBJ2-1,TGTGCCAGCAGCACAGGACAGTTCAATGAGCAGTTCTTC,CASSTGQFNEQFF
14,TRBV13,TRBD2,once,TRBJ2-5,TGTGCCAGCAGATCGACTAGCGTCCGGGAGACCCAGTACTTC,CASRSTSVRETQYF
15,TRBV6-1,NA,NA,TRBJ2-3,TGTGCCAGCAGTGACGTATGGCAGGGAACAGATACGCAGTATTTT,CASSDVWQGTDTQYF
14,TRBV5-6,NA,few,TRBJ1-1,TGTGCCAGCAGCCCCCGGGGGAGGGAGACTGAAGCTTTCTTT,CASSPRGRETEAFF
13,TRBV10-3,TRBD1,few,TRBJ1-2,TGTGCCATCAGTGACCGGGACAGCTATGGCTACACCTTC,CAISDRDSYGYTF
12,TRBV6-1,NA,few,TRBJ1-1,TGTGCCAGCAGGGACCGGGCCGGGAGAGCTTTCTTT,CASRDRAGRAFF
15,TRBV7-9,NA,NA,TRBJ2-7,TGTGCCAGCAGCTTCAGGGTTCAGTCCAGTTACGAGCAGTACTTC,CASSFRVQSSYEQYF
13,TRBV30,NA,NA,TRBJ1-1,TGTGCCTGTTCCCAAGACTCTAACACTGAAGCTTTCTTT,CACSQDSNTEAFF
15,TRBV5-1,TRBD1,few,TRBJ2-1,TGCGCCAGCAGCCGGGACAGGGGGACCAGCGGTGAGCAGTTCTTC,CASSRDRGTSGEQFF
17,TRBV5-6,NA,NA,TRBJ1-2,TGTGCCAGCAGCTTGTTAAGCGATAAAATACCTAACTATGGCTACACCTTC,CASSLLSDKIPNYGYTF
16,TRBV29-1,NA,NA,TRBJ2-1,TGCAGCGTTGAAGAAATCTTGACACTGTTAAACAATGAGCAGTTCTTC,CSVEEILTLLNNEQFF
16,TRBV4-2,TRBD2,few,TRBJ2-2,TGTGCCAGCAGCCAATTAGCGGGAGTGGGTACCGGGGAGCTGTTTTTT,CASSQLAGVGTGELFF
14,TRBV4-3,NA,NA,TRBJ2-7,TGCGCCAGCAGCCAGGACCATAGGGGGTACGAGCAGTACTTC,CASSQDHRGYEQYF
17,TRBV7-3,TRBD1,NA,TRBJ1-5,TGTGCCAGCAGCTTTCCGGGACAGGGGAGTACCAATCAGCCCCAGCATTTT,CASSFPGQGSTNQPQHF
15,TRBV7-2,TRBD1,once,TRBJ1-2,TGTGCCAGCAGCCCTCGGACAGGGGGAATCTATGGCTACACCTTC,CASSPRTGGIYGYTF
11,TRBV6-5,TRBD2,NA,TRBJ2-5,TGTGCCAGCTCCCCGGGAGGGGCCCAGTACTTC,CASSPGGAQYF
14,TRBV30,TRBD1,NA,TRBJ2-7,TGTGCCTGTCAGACAGGGTTCTTATCCTACGAGCAGTACTTC,CACQTGFLSYEQYF
15,TRBV5-1,TRBD2,NA,TRBJ2-5,TGCGCCAGCAGCTTTCCTAGCGGGGGCCAAGAGACCCAGTACTTC,CASSFPSGGQETQYF
17,TRBV19,TRBD1,few,TRBJ2-6,TGTGCCAGTAGTAACGGACAGGGATCGGGTGGGGCCAACGTCCTGACTTTC,CASSNGQGSGGANVLTF
18,TRBV4-3,TRBD2,NA,TRBJ2-7,TGCGCCAGCAGCCAAGAGAGTAGCGGGAGGGGAAGCTCCTACGAGCAGTACTTC,CASSQESSGRGSSYEQYF
15,TRBV7-2,TRBD1,NA,TRBJ2-1,TGTGCCAGCACCTTAACGAGACAGGGGTCCTATGAGCAGTTCTTC,CASTLTRQGSYEQFF
15,TRBV5-1,NA,NA,TRBJ2-2,TGCGCCAGCAGCTTGCGGGGTCTGGGCACCGGGGAGCTGTTTTTT,CASSLRGLGTGELFF
11,TRBV29-1,NA,NA,TRBJ1-1,TGCAGCGTTGGAACCGGGACTGAAGCTTTCTTT,CSVGTGTEAFF
13,TRBV5-1,TRBD2,NA,TRBJ2-1,TGCGCCAGCAGCCGGGGGGAGCGGAATGAGCAGTTCTTC,CASSRGERNEQFF